These T cell receptor beta chains were read from a single sample in a study of T cells of healthy individuals. Via MiXCR, TCRdb re-called the 5' RACE reads, giving one row per CDR3 protein. Of about 53,000 distinct CDR3 sequences listed, under 15% are singletons. All receptors derive from a human donor in good health. The CDR3 runs from the conserved cysteine through the conserved F or W. Fields, in order: D gene, V gene, clone size, J gene, CDR3 protein, CDR3 DNA. A D gene is named only where the DNA matches it firmly. Rows may omit the clone size; those that give it use once, few, many or a size class.

TRBD1	TRBV4-2	.	TRBJ1-1	CASSQEMTGVTEAFF	TGTGCCAGCAGCCAAGAAATGACAGGGGTCACTGAAGCTTTCTTT
.	TRBV11-2	.	TRBJ1-1	CASSQWEGNTEAFF	TGTGCCAGCAGCCAGTGGGAGGGGAACACTGAAGCTTTCTTT
TRBD2	TRBV20-1	.	TRBJ2-5	CSAESGGEETQYF	TGCAGTGCGGAAAGCGGGGGGGAAGAGACCCAGTACTTC
TRBD2	TRBV20-1	few	TRBJ2-5	CSASDGEGRGAQYF	TGCAGTGCTAGTGATGGGGAGGGCCGGGGGGCCCAGTACTTC
TRBD2	TRBV20-1	medium-sized	TRBJ2-5	CSASLLAVLETQYF	TGCAGTGCTAGCTTGCTAGCGGTTCTAGAGACCCAGTACTTC
TRBD1	TRBV12-5	.	TRBJ2-1	CASGLNLSRGTGLNEQFF	TGTGCTAGTGGTTTGAACCTGTCCAGGGGGACAGGATTGAATGAGCAGTTCTTC
.	TRBV20-1	many	TRBJ2-1	CSAPSADEAYYNEQFF	TGCAGTGCCCCGTCGGCGGATGAGGCCTACTACAATGAGCAGTTCTTC
.	TRBV7-9	.	TRBJ1-2	CASSPFQGSVTF	TGTGCCAGCAGCCCGTTTCAGGGTTCGGTCACCTTC
.	TRBV24-1	many	TRBJ2-2	CATRAGYGELFF	TGTGCCACCAGAGCAGGGTACGGGGAGCTGTTTTTT
TRBD2	TRBV5-8	few	TRBJ2-3	CASSPGTSGTTDTQYF	TGTGCCAGCAGCCCAGGGACTAGCGGAACCACAGATACGCAGTATTTT
.	TRBV4-1	many	TRBJ1-1	CASSHQYLNTEAFF	TGCGCCAGCAGCCACCAATACCTTAACACTGAAGCTTTCTTT
.	TRBV5-1	once	TRBJ2-1	CASSLSGYNEQFF	TGCGCCAGCAGCTTGTCCGGCTACAATGAGCAGTTCTTC
TRBD1	TRBV6-1	.	TRBJ2-7	CASRTGREQYF	TGTGCCAGCAGGACAGGGCGGGAGCAGTACTTC
.	TRBV4-1	few	TRBJ2-5	CASSQVGRGGWETQYF	TGCGCCAGCAGCCAAGTTGGCAGGGGAGGATGGGAGACCCAGTACTTC
.	TRBV12-3/TRBV12-4	once	TRBJ2-2	CASSRGAGNTGELFF	TGTGCCAGCAGCCGGGGGGCAGGGAACACCGGGGAGCTGTTTTTT
.	TRBV7-9	few	TRBJ1-3	CASSPRDRKTPGNTIYF	TGTGCCAGCAGCCCCCGGGACCGTAAGACGCCTGGAAACACCATATATTTT
.	TRBV7-9	many	TRBJ1-1	CASSPAGFEAFF	TGTGCCAGCAGCCCCGCCGGTTTTGAAGCTTTCTTT
.	TRBV20-1	.	TRBJ2-7	CSAKPSSYEQYF	TGCAGTGCTAAACCCAGCTCCTACGAGCAGTACTTC
.	TRBV3-1	.	TRBJ2-7	CASSSGPWKGTYEQYF	TGTGCCAGCAGTTCCGGGCCCTGGAAGGGAACCTACGAGCAGTACTTC
TRBD2	TRBV7-8	many	TRBJ2-5	CASSFPLPKPGLAGVRIEETQYF	TGTGCCAGCAGCTTCCCACTGCCCAAACCGGGACTAGCGGGAGTGAGGATTGAAGAGACCCAGTACTTC
.	TRBV7-2	.	TRBJ2-7	CASSLVGPYEQYF	TGTGCCAGCAGCTTAGTAGGCCCCTACGAGCAGTACTTC
.	TRBV12-5	.	TRBJ2-1	CASGATSYNEQFF	TGTGCTAGTGGTGCGACTTCCTACAATGAGCAGTTCTTC
.	TRBV10-3	.	TRBJ1-2	CAISESMGGTGYGYTF	TGTGCCATCAGTGAGTCGATGGGAGGAACCGGCTATGGCTACACCTTC
.	TRBV19	.	TRBJ2-2	CASSISRGTGELFF	TGTGCCAGTAGTATTTCCAGGGGCACCGGGGAGCTGTTTTTT
TRBD2	TRBV6-1	many	TRBJ2-1	CASHSGAISYNEQFF	TGTGCCAGTCATAGCGGGGCGATCTCCTACAATGAGCAGTTCTTC
.	TRBV15	.	TRBJ2-3	CATSNPPQGRKDTQYF	TGTGCCACCAGCAACCCCCCGCAGGGGCGCAAAGATACGCAGTATTTT
.	TRBV24-1	many	TRBJ2-5	CATSDFGQQETQYF	TGTGCCACCAGTGATTTCGGACAGCAAGAGACCCAGTACTTC
TRBD2	TRBV4-3	many	TRBJ2-7	CASSQESSGGADEQYF	TGCGCCAGCAGCCAAGAGAGTAGCGGGGGGGCGGACGAGCAGTACTTC
TRBD1	TRBV7-2	.	TRBJ2-7	CASSLVSGTGLTYEQYF	TGTGCCAGCAGCTTAGTGTCCGGGACAGGGTTAACCTACGAGCAGTACTTC
.	TRBV6-2/TRBV6-3	few	TRBJ2-7	CASSYSMEYEQYF	TGTGCCAGCAGTTACTCGATGGAATACGAGCAGTACTTC
TRBD2	TRBV4-3	medium-sized	TRBJ2-6	CASSQGLAGDGANVLTF	TGCGCCAGCAGCCAAGGACTAGCGGGAGATGGGGCCAACGTCCTGACTTTC
TRBD2	TRBV9	few	TRBJ2-2	CASSVSLLSGRATGELFF	TGTGCCAGCAGCGTATCCCTTCTAAGCGGGAGGGCCACCGGGGAGCTGTTTTTT
.	TRBV7-8	few	TRBJ2-3	CASSLVQADTQYF	TGTGCCAGCAGCTTAGTCCAAGCAGATACGCAGTATTTT
TRBD2	TRBV6-1	few	TRBJ2-7	CASVYSGASSYEQYF	TGTGCCAGCGTCTACAGCGGGGCCAGCTCCTACGAGCAGTACTTC
.	TRBV24-1	.	TRBJ1-2	CATTTEPPSGGYTF	TGTGCCACCACTACCGAACCCCCATCGGGTGGCTACACCTTC
.	TRBV4-3	many	TRBJ1-3	CASSQDNSGNTIYF	TGCGCCAGCAGCCAAGATAATAGTGGAAACACCATATATTTT
TRBD2	TRBV29-1	.	TRBJ2-7	CSGRLAPEQYF	TGCAGCGGAAGACTAGCGCCCGAGCAGTACTTC
.	TRBV14	many	TRBJ1-2	CASSQGGRGYTF	TGTGCCAGCAGCCAAGGTGGGCGCGGCTACACCTTC
.	TRBV15	few	TRBJ1-5	CATSRDGGSQPQHF	TGTGCCACCAGCAGAGATGGGGGAAGTCAGCCCCAGCATTTT
.	TRBV7-2	.	TRBJ1-2	CASSFSGGNYGYTF	TGTGCCAGCAGCTTTTCCGGTGGGAACTATGGCTACACCTTC
.	TRBV6-1	.	TRBJ2-5	CASTGAPQETQYF	TGTGCCAGCACGGGGGCGCCCCAAGAGACCCAGTACTTC
TRBD2	TRBV5-4	.	TRBJ2-1	CASSALRGASGRNEQFF	TGTGCCAGCAGCGCGCTACGGGGGGCTAGCGGGAGGAATGAGCAGTTCTTC
.	TRBV11-2	.	TRBJ2-1	CASSQGLSLNNEQFF	TGTGCCAGCAGCCAGGGACTCTCCCTGAACAATGAGCAGTTCTTC
TRBD1	TRBV6-6	few	TRBJ1-2	CASSLTGTGGNYGYTF	TGTGCCAGCAGTCTCACCGGGACAGGGGGTAACTATGGCTACACCTTC
TRBD2	TRBV6-2/TRBV6-3	many	TRBJ2-7	CASSGTSGSYEQYF	TGTGCCAGCAGCGGGACTAGCGGGTCCTACGAGCAGTACTTC
TRBD1	TRBV12-3/TRBV12-4	.	TRBJ1-5	CASSAAGQGPNQPQHF	TGTGCCAGCAGTGCCGCGGGACAGGGCCCAAATCAGCCCCAGCATTTT
.	TRBV4-3	many	TRBJ2-3	CASSQGRGLGADTQYF	TGCGCCAGCAGCCAAGGGAGGGGTCTCGGGGCAGATACGCAGTATTTT
.	TRBV29-1	many	TRBJ2-7	CSVNRDGTYEQYF	TGCAGCGTTAACCGGGACGGGACCTACGAGCAGTACTTC
TRBD2	TRBV7-2	.	TRBJ2-3	CASSLEASGYTDTQYF	TGTGCCAGCAGCCTTGAGGCTAGCGGTTACACAGATACGCAGTATTTT
.	TRBV5-1	many	TRBJ1-2	CASSPTTYYGYTF	TGCGCCAGCAGCCCTACTACCTACTATGGCTACACCTTC
TRBD2	TRBV2	many	TRBJ2-4	CASSVPTSLAASEAKNIQYF	TGTGCCAGCAGTGTACCCACCTCCCTAGCGGCATCGGAAGCCAAAAACATTCAGTACTTC
TRBD1	TRBV10-1	few	TRBJ1-6	CASSPGQGRSPLHF	TGCGCCAGCAGCCCGGGACAGGGACGTTCACCCCTCCACTTT